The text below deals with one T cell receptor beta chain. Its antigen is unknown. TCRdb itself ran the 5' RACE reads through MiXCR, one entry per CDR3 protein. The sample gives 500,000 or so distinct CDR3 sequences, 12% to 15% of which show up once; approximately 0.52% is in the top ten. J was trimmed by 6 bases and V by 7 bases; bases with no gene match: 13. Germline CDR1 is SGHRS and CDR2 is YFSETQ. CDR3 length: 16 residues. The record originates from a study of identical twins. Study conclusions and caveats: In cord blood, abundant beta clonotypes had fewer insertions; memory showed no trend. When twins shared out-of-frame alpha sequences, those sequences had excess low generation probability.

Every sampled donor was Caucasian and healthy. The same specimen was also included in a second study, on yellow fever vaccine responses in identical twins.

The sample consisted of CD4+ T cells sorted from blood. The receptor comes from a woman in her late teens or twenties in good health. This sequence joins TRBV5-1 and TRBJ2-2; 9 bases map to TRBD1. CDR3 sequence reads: CASSPGQGRYAGELFF. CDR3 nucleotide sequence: TGCGCCAGCTCCCCCGGACAGGGGAGGTATGCCGGGGAGCTGTTTTTT.